The clone carrying this TCR beta chain was recorded a few times. The antigen is not known. Some clones are missing from TCRdb's copy, which holds only in-frame ones; the method was immunoSEQ multiplex PCR. This table holds under 35,000 clones, around four fifths found once. This CDR3 has 13 residues. The trim removed 6 bases at V and 4 bases at J, leaving 3 bases unmatched. Looked up from germline, CDR1 is SGHVS and CDR2 is FQNEAQ. The sample is drawn from a study of T cells in localized non-small cell lung cancer. Overall study findings and caveats: Maximal T cell clonality occurred in uninvolved adjacent lung, with tumor ranking below it. In adjacent lung appeared a median roughly 56 of the top 100 tumor clones. Multi-region tumor sequencing was not done, so intratumor heterogeneity could not be excluded. In the blood, greater T cell density corresponded to longer overall survival.

The specimen comprised peripheral blood, sampled before any cancer treatment. The V call is TRBV7-8, the J call TRBJ1-3; 7 positions match TRBD1. The receptor was derived from a male donor at least 60 years old with stage III squamous cell lung carcinoma. The DNA of the CDR3 is TGTGCCAGCAGTACAGGGGCCGGAAACACCATATATTTT. It specifies CASSTGAGNTIYF.